A single sample gave rise to the 28 T cell receptor beta chains below, sequenced in a study of blood T cell repertoires in COVID-19. The table came from immunoSEQ multiplex PCR; TCRdb's copy has only in-frame clones and leaves some out. The data hold around 99,000 clones, with roughly 84% observed a single time. Sequencing was carried out using peripheral blood. The receptors here all came from a woman aged 50 to 65 with acute or convalescent COVID-19.

V is TRBV5-1 and J is TRBJ1-1; 7 bases fit TRBD1. From germline, CDR1 is SGHRS and CDR2 YFSETQ. V shed 1 base and J 2 bases; nucleotides not matched to a gene: 14. There are 18 residues in the CDR3. The CDR3 DNA sequence: TGCGCCAGCAGCTTGCAGAGGGACAGCCTTGTTTCCAACACTGAAGCTTTCTTT. Translated, it gives CASSLQRDSLVSNTEAFF.

The chain joins TRBV27 to TRBJ1-5; a possible D gene is TRBD1 (6 bases). Trimming took 0 bases from V and 4 from J, leaving 13 bases between them. Germline values: CDR1 MNHEY, CDR2 SMNVEV (reference sequence). CDR3 length: 16 residues. This chain's CDR3 is CASSLSEGDLNQPQHF. The CDR3 DNA is TGTGCCAGCAGTTTATCAGAGGGGGATCTGAATCAGCCCCAGCATTTT.

The gene calls are TRBV6-5 and TRBJ1-5, with a tentative D call TRBD1 (5 bases). V was clipped by 8 bases and J by 11 bases, with 22 bases between them. The CDR3 is 14 residues long. Germline CDR1 MNHEY, CDR2 SVGAGI. CDR3 residues: CASAGGGRGASQHF. CDR3 bases: TGTGCCAGCGCTGGGGGGGGAAGAGGTGCGTCCCAGCATTTT.

The rearrangement links TRBV6-5 to TRBJ1-4, with 7 bases lining up with TRBD1. The ends lost 2 bases at V and 3 bases at J; junction bases unmatched: 3. The length of the CDR3 is 15 residues. Germline loops: CDR1 MNHEY, CDR2 SVGAGI. The CDR3 DNA sequence: TGTGCCAGCAGTTACCGGACAGGCCCTAATGAAAAACTGTTTTTT. It is translated as CASSYRTGPNEKLFF.

This sequence joins TRBV24-1 and TRBJ2-3; 10 nucleotides match TRBD2. The J segment lost 4 bases and the V segment lost 9 bases, leaving 6 bases of the junction unmatched. The germline V gene has CDR1 KGHDR and CDR2 SFDVKD. The CDR3 is 14 residues long. The DNA for the CDR3 is TGTGCCACCCAAAAGCGGGGGGGATCAGATACGCAGTATTTT. Protein: CATQKRGGSDTQYF.

In its sample, this clone was seen a few times. The rearrangement links TRBV28 to TRBJ1-1, with a possible D match to TRBD1 (6 bases). CDR3 length: 15 amino acids. V was clipped by 10 bases and J by 3 bases, with 21 bases between them. Germline V gene lookup returns CDR1 MDHEN and CDR2 SYDVKM. CDR3 sequence: CATLTAGASDTEAFF. The DNA for the CDR3 is TGTGCCACGCTGACGGCAGGGGCTTCGGACACTGAAGCTTTCTTT. Complete variable domain (other parts from reference TRBV28 and TRBJ1-1): DVKVTQSSRYLVKRTGEKVFLECVQDMDHENMFWYRQDPGLGLRLIYFSYDVKMKEKGDIPEGYSVSREKKERFSLILESASTNQTSMYLCATLTAGASDTEAFFGQGTRLTVV.

The chain combines TRBV6-6 with TRBJ1-2, with 10 bases aligning to TRBD1. This CDR3 region has 16 residues. Per germline, CDR1 MNHNY and CDR2 SVGAGI (reference sequence). Trimming cost V 5 bases and J 5 bases; bases outside gene matches: 11. This CDR3 is CASSKTGDRGSYGYTF. CDR3 bases: TGTGCCAGCAGTAAAACGGGGGACAGGGGCAGTTATGGCTACACCTTC.

In its sample, this clone was seen a few times. The chain recombines TRBV6-5 with TRBJ1-1; TRBD1 agrees at 9 bases. The germline gives CDR1 MNHEY, CDR2 SVGAGI. The junction had 3 bases not matched to a gene; V was cut back by 6 bases and J by 1 base. The CDR3 is 14 residues long. The DNA for the CDR3 is TGTGCCAGCAGCTCGACAGGGGGGAACACTGAAGCTTTCTTT. Residues: CASSSTGGNTEAFF.

The rearrangement links TRBV12-3 or TRBV12-4 to TRBJ2-1; D possibly corresponds to TRBD1 (5 bases). The CDR3 length is 11 residues. V was trimmed by 6 bases and J by 13 bases, leaving 13 bases between them. The CDR3 DNA follows: TGTGCCAGCAGCTTATCGACAGCCCAGTTCTTC. Protein: CASSLSTAQFF.

The chain joins TRBV27 to TRBJ1-5; 7 bases are shared with TRBD1. Germline V CDR1 and CDR2: MNHEY, SMNVEV (reference sequence). V was clipped by 6 bases and J by 4 bases; unmatched bases: 12. CDR3 size: 16 residues. The CDR3 DNA sequence: TGTGCCAGCAGGCCCCGTGGGACAGTCTTTAATCAGCCCCAGCATTTT. Translated, it gives CASRPRGTVFNQPQHF.

This rearrangement joins TRBV6-4 to TRBJ1-5, with D unresolved. The CDR3 extends over 13 amino acids. The germline gives CDR1 MRHNA, CDR2 SNTAGT. The ends were cut back, 3 bases at V and 4 bases at J, with 7 bases in the middle. The CDR3 sequence: CASSEQLNQPQHF. The CDR3 DNA reads as TGTGCCAGCAGTGAACAGCTTAATCAGCCCCAGCATTTT.

The chain combines TRBV2 with TRBJ2-7; D might be TRBD2 (5 bases). Germline V gives CDR1 SNHLY, CDR2 FYNNEI. The germline V and J ends were trimmed by 8 bases and 4 bases, with 12 bases remaining between them. The CDR3 extends over 12 amino acids. CDR3 DNA sequence: TGTGCCAGCGGAGGCCAGGTATACGAGCAGTACTTC. Translation gives CASGGQVYEQYF. Filled out from reference TRBV2 and TRBJ2-7, the complete variable domain reads EPEVTQTPSHQVTQMGQEVILRCVPISNHLYFYWYRQILGQKVEFLVSFYNNEISEKSEIFDDQFSVERPDGSNFTLKIRSTKLEDSAMYFCASGGQVYEQYFGPGTRLTVT.

The chain's CDR3 is CASSMGPGKAFF. CDR3 sequence (DNA): TGTGCCAGTAGTATGGGCCCGGGAAAAGCTTTCTTT. The chain couples TRBV19 to TRBJ1-1; D gene uncertain. The V gene's germline CDR1 is LNHDA and CDR2 SQIVND (reference sequence). CDR3 length equals 12 residues. V was pared by 3 bases and J by 9 bases, with 11 bases between.

The chain combines TRBV5-1 with TRBJ2-7; D is perhaps TRBD1 (5 bases). The CDR3 is made up of 15 amino acids. Germline V lookup: CDR1 SGHRS, CDR2 YFSETQ. The ends were cut back, 0 bases at V and 2 bases at J, with 12 bases in the middle. DNA for the CDR3: TGCGCCAGCAGCTTGGTTTCAGGGAACCCCTACGAGCAGTACTTC. Protein sequence: CASSLVSGNPYEQYF.

The chain joins TRBV6-5 to TRBJ1-1; unclear D gene. The CDR3 runs to 16 residues. CDR1 and CDR2 from the germline V gene are MNHEY and SVGAGI. V lost 4 bases, J lost 2 bases, and 17 bases lay in between. The CDR3, as DNA: TGTGCCAGCAGTTCAACCTCAGCGGGTATAAACACTGAAGCTTTCTTT. Amino acids: CASSSTSAGINTEAFF.

This clone has a handful of counts. V usage is TRBV19 and J usage is TRBJ1-2, with 9 nucleotides matching TRBD1. CDR3 length equals 16 residues. Germline trimming cut 1 base from V and 5 bases from J; bases unmatched to any gene: 8. Germline V CDR1 and CDR2: LNHDA, SQIVND (reference sequence). The CDR3 region has the DNA TGTGCCAGTAGTATAGTGAGGGACAGGGAAGGTTATGGCTACACCTTC. This sequence encodes CASSIVRDREGYGYTF.

The J gene is TRBJ1-1, the V gene TRBV27; maybe TRBD1 (6 bases). The germline V and J ends were trimmed by 7 bases and 0 bases, with 15 bases remaining between them. Per the germline V gene, CDR1 is MNHEY and CDR2 is SMNVEV (reference sequence). The CDR3 totals 15 residues. Here the CDR3 DNA reads TGTGCCAGCATATTAAGGGGGGGCTTGAACACTGAAGCTTTCTTT. It encodes CASILRGGLNTEAFF.

This clone is a singleton in its sample. This rearrangement joins TRBV19 to TRBJ1-6, with D possibly being TRBD1 (6 bases). The CDR3 contains 14 residues. The germline V and J ends were trimmed by 5 bases and 5 bases, with 10 bases remaining between them. Germline values: CDR1 LNHDA, CDR2 SQIVND (reference sequence). CDR3 DNA: TGTGCCAGTAGTCAAGGACAGCATAATTCACCCCTCCACTTT. Translation gives CASSQGQHNSPLHF.

The chain recombines TRBV5-1 with TRBJ1-6; D is uncertain. The length of the CDR3 is 19 residues. V shed 2 bases and J shed 1 base, with 19 bases lying between them. The germline V gene has CDR1 SGHRS and CDR2 YFSETQ. CDR3 bases: TGCGCCAGCAGCTTAACCGTTACGAATCAGTTTTCCTATAATTCACCCCTCCACTTT. Its translation is CASSLTVTNQFSYNSPLHF.

This chain links TRBV7-9 with TRBJ1-2; 9 bases agree with TRBD1. The CDR3 runs to 16 residues. Germline lookup yields CDR1 SEHNR and CDR2 FQNEAQ (reference sequence). V gave up 5 bases and J gave up 1 base; unmatched junction bases: 8. The CDR3 reads CASSPGQGLNNYGYTF. The CDR3 bases are TGTGCCAGCAGCCCAGGACAGGGGCTAAATAACTATGGCTACACCTTC.

This clone was counted only a few times. The chain links TRBV6-5 to TRBJ1-5; 7 nucleotides align to TRBD1. Unmatched junction bases numbered 2, after V lost 0 bases and J lost 0 bases. Germline CDR1 MNHEY, CDR2 SVGAGI. The length of the CDR3 is 16 residues. The CDR3 nucleotides are TGTGCCAGCAGTTACTCAGGGGGCCTTAGCAATCAGCCCCAGCATTTT. It translates to CASSYSGGLSNQPQHF.

V and J are TRBV19 and TRBJ1-2; possible D gene TRBD1, 5 bases. Germline assignment: CDR1 LNHDA and CDR2 SQIVND (reference sequence). This CDR3 has 14 residues. V was pared by 5 bases and J by 5 bases, with 15 bases between. The CDR3 spells CASSRTGREYGYTF. The DNA for the CDR3 is TGTGCCAGTAGTCGTACGGGACGGGAGTATGGCTACACCTTC. The full variable domain, rest sourced from reference TRBV19 and TRBJ1-2, is DGGITQSPKYLFRKEGQNVTLSCEQNLNHDAMYWYRQDPGQGLRLIYYSQIVNDFQKGDIAEGYSVSREKKESFPLTVTSAQKNPTAFYLCASSRTGREYGYTFGSGTRLTVV.

The genes are TRBV7-2 and TRBJ1-1; D is unresolved. V lost 5 bases and J lost 4, with 17 bases in between. The CDR3 extends over 15 amino acids. Germline V gene lookup returns CDR1 SGHTA and CDR2 FQGNSA. CDR3 loop: CASSPSTGSLTEAFF. The CDR3, as DNA: TGTGCCAGCAGCCCCTCTACGGGTAGTCTCACTGAAGCTTTCTTT.

V usage is TRBV18 and J usage is TRBJ1-5; maybe TRBD1 (5 bases). Germline V gene data show CDR1 as KGHSH and CDR2 as LQKENI. Trimming pared 6 bases from V and 3 bases from J, leaving 12 bases between. This CDR3 comprises 14 residues. CDR3 region: CASSFDRYNQPQHF. CDR3 bases: TGTGCCAGCTCGTTCGACAGATACAATCAGCCCCAGCATTTT.

This chain joins TRBV18 and TRBJ1-1; perhaps TRBD1 as D (5 bases). Germline values: CDR1 KGHSH, CDR2 LQKENI. With 3 bases removed from V and 4 bases from J, the gap between germline ends came to 12 bases. This CDR3 contains 14 residues. The CDR3 loop is CASSPRVQGTEAFF. The CDR3 bases are TGTGCCAGCTCACCCAGGGTTCAGGGCACTGAAGCTTTCTTT.

This chain connects TRBV6-5 to TRBJ2-1; TRBD1 agrees at 12 bases. Germline trimming cut 11 bases from V and 8 bases from J; bases unmatched to any gene: 10. The CDR3 runs to 14 residues. Germline V lookup: CDR1 MNHEY, CDR2 SVGAGI. The CDR3 is CAGAGTGGIDEQFF. CDR3 nucleotides: TGTGCCGGGGCCGGGACAGGGGGCATTGATGAGCAGTTCTTC.

DNA for the CDR3: TGTGCCATTAGTAGGGGGACAGAAAACATTCAGTACTTC. The encoded protein is CAISRGTENIQYF. The chain carries TRBV10-3 and TRBJ2-4; 7 bases are shared with TRBD1. The germline CDR1 and CDR2 sequences are ENHRY and SYGVKD. V gave up 9 bases and J gave up 5 bases; unmatched junction bases: 7. CDR3 length equals 13 residues.

The CDR3 spells CASSSRQRPNSPLHF. In DNA form, the CDR3 reads TGTGCCAGTAGTTCACGACAGCGACCAAATTCACCCCTCCACTTT. The chain employs TRBV19 and TRBJ1-6; TRBD1 might be the D (5 bases). In germline, CDR1 is LNHDA, CDR2 SQIVND (reference sequence). V dropped 5 bases and J dropped 7 bases, with 15 bases sitting between them. This CDR3 is 15 amino acids long. Full variable domain (remainder filled in from reference TRBV19 and TRBJ1-6): DGGITQSPKYLFRKEGQNVTLSCEQNLNHDAMYWYRQDPGQGLRLIYYSQIVNDFQKGDIAEGYSVSREKKESFPLTVTSAQKNPTAFYLCASSSRQRPNSPLHFGNGTRLTVT.